The following is a T cell receptor beta chain sequence with its context. These data come from a study of T cell responses to AZD1222 COVID-19 vaccine. The protocol was immunoSEQ multiplex PCR, while the TCRdb copy is restricted to in-frame clones and leaves out a portion. The sample lists around 140,000 clones, around 89% occurring once. Per germline, CDR1 PRHDT and CDR2 FYEKMQ (reference sequence). The CDR3 contains 15 residues. With 4 bases removed from V and 6 bases from J, the gap between germline ends came to 16 bases. Source: peripheral blood, taken on day 0 of AZD1222 vaccination. The TCR comes from an adult in good health. The chain links TRBV13 to TRBJ2-1; D unclear. The CDR3 protein is CASSSGSLAANEQFF. CDR3 DNA: TGTGCCAGCAGCTCCGGTAGTCTGGCCGCCAATGAGCAGTTCTTC.